One sample yielded the 18 T cell receptor beta chains listed below, sequenced in a study of post-analysis software for immune sequencing data. Overall study results and limits: Comparison of patients with controls showed 5 or 6 TRBV segments more frequent in patients, TRBV5-6, TRBV5-1 and TRBV20-1 among them.

Tagging with unique molecular identifiers was a feature of the TCR beta cDNA libraries. MiXCR was run by TCRdb on the PCR reads, yielding one entry per CDR3 protein. The sample yields roughly 430,000 distinct CDR3 sequences, approximately 42% seen once. No antigen is known for these receptors. Material: blood. Receptor source: a girl aged 2-9 years with multiple sclerosis.

This chain uses TRBV5-1 with TRBJ1-2; 7 bases are shared with TRBD1. CDR1 SGHRS and CDR2 YFSETQ come from the germline V gene. This CDR3 has 14 amino acids. Trimming cost V 2 bases and J 4 bases; bases outside gene matches: 5. The DNA for the CDR3 is TGCGCCAGCAGCTTTATCCGGGACAGCTATGGCTACACCTTC. It yields the protein CASSFIRDSYGYTF.

The chain recombines TRBV5-1 with TRBJ2-7; the D is unclear. Per the germline V gene, CDR1 is SGHRS and CDR2 is YFSETQ. V was shortened by 0 bases and J by 4 bases, with 11 bases between the two germline ends. The CDR3 is 14 amino acids. In DNA form, the CDR3 reads TGCGCCAGCAGCTTGGACAGAACAGAGTACGAGCAGTACTTC. Amino acid sequence: CASSLDRTEYEQYF. Using reference TRBV5-1 and TRBJ2-7 for the parts outside the CDR3, the full variable domain is KAGVTQTPRYLIKTRGQQVTLSCSPISGHRSVSWYQQTPGQGLQFLFEYFSETQRNKGNFPGRFSGRQFSNSRSEMNVSTLELGDSALYLCASSLDRTEYEQYFGPGTRLTVT.

This clonotype has only a few counts. The J gene is TRBJ2-1, the V gene TRBV6-6, with 11 positions matching TRBD2. V was pared by 5 bases and J by 9 bases, with 6 bases of the junction left unmatched. The CDR3 contains 14 residues. Germline CDR1 reads MNHNY; CDR2 reads SVGAGI (reference sequence). Here the CDR3 reads CASSPTSGRGEQFF. CDR3 bases: TGTGCCAGCAGTCCTACTAGCGGGAGAGGTGAGCAGTTCTTC.

About this clonotype itself: Compared with germline, one end of the junction differs, possibly owing to a read error. The V and J genes are TRBV7-9 and TRBJ1-2; perhaps TRBD1 as D (5 bases). Per the germline V gene, CDR1 is SEHNR and CDR2 is FQNEAQ (reference sequence). The CDR3 length is 14 residues. In DNA form, the CDR3 reads TGTGCCGGCAGCTTAGGGGTAGAGAACTATGGCTACACCTTC. It codes for CAGSLGVENYGYTF.

This clonotype was counted only a few times. The rearrangement links TRBV4-1 to TRBJ2-7; tentative D call: TRBD1 (5 bases). CDR1 is MGHRA, CDR2 YSYEKL, per germline. V was cut by 0 bases and J by 2 bases, with 14 bases left in between. CDR3 size: 16 residues. The CDR3 loop is CASSQEPPVGPYEQYF. The CDR3 DNA reads TGCGCCAGCAGCCAAGAACCCCCAGTGGGGCCCTACGAGCAGTACTTC.

In this sample, this clonotype turned up a few times. The rearrangement joins TRBV3-1 to TRBJ1-2; TRBD1 might be the D (6 bases). V dropped 5 bases and J dropped 2 bases, with 15 bases sitting between them. CDR3 size: 15 residues. The germline V gene encodes CDR1 LGHDT and CDR2 YNNKEL (reference sequence). CDR3 region: CASSAQDRMNYGYTF. The CDR3 DNA is TGTGCCAGCAGCGCCCAGGACAGAATGAACTATGGCTACACCTTC.

This chain uses TRBV13 with TRBJ2-5; 10 nucleotides agree with TRBD1. In germline, CDR1 is PRHDT, CDR2 FYEKMQ (reference sequence). The CDR3 has 16 residues. Trimming took 5 bases from V and 4 from J; bases not matched to a gene: 10. For the CDR3, the DNA is TGTGCCAGCAGCCTCCAGGAGGACAGGGGGAGAGAGACCCAGTACTTC. It codes for CASSLQEDRGRETQYF.

V gene TRBV28 combines with J gene TRBJ2-7; 8 nucleotides line up with TRBD1. There are 15 residues in the CDR3. The germline V gene has CDR1 MDHEN and CDR2 SYDVKM. The trim removed 3 bases at V and 1 base at J, leaving 5 bases unmatched. The CDR3 sequence is CASSFWGQASYEQYF. The CDR3 bases are TGTGCCAGCAGTTTCTGGGGACAGGCGTCCTACGAGCAGTACTTC.

This clonotype has just a few counts. The chain recombines TRBV28 with TRBJ2-1, with TRBD2 matching over 8 bases. V lost 6 bases and J lost 8; bases outside the gene matches: 12. Per germline, CDR1 MDHEN and CDR2 SYDVKM. This CDR3 spans 15 amino acids. In nucleotides, the CDR3 is TGTGCCAGCAGCCCAAGCGGGAGTCAAAGCGATGAGCAGTTCTTC. This translates into CASSPSGSQSDEQFF.

V gene TRBV11-2 combines with J gene TRBJ2-7; D ambiguous. Trimming removed 7 bases from V and 3 bases from J, with 10 bases in between. CDR1 is SGHAT and CDR2 is FQNNGV in the germline V gene. The length of the CDR3 is 12 residues. DNA of the CDR3: TGTGCCAGCACTTCGGACCGCTACGAGCAGTACTTC. Translation gives CASTSDRYEQYF.

The V call is TRBV15, the J call TRBJ2-5; D is undetermined. From germline, CDR1 is LNHNV and CDR2 YYDKDF (reference sequence). V shed 0 bases and J shed 1 base, with 6 bases lying between them. The CDR3 contains 14 residues. The DNA of the CDR3 is TGTGCCACCAGCAGAGATACGGGCCAAGAGACCCAGTACTTC. Translated: CATSRDTGQETQYF.

The CDR3 DNA is TGTGCCAGCACCCTAAGGACAGGGGGCTCCTACGAGCAGTACTTC. This gives the protein CASTLRTGGSYEQYF. This sequence joins TRBV28 and TRBJ2-7; 10 bases match TRBD1. The CDR3 runs 15 residues. Germline V CDR1 and CDR2: MDHEN, SYDVKM. After removal of 7 bases from V and 0 bases from J, the junction contained 6 bases not matched to a gene.

There are a few counts of this clonotype. J is TRBJ2-7 and V is TRBV12-3 or TRBV12-4; 7 bases align to TRBD2. The CDR3 contains 12 residues. Losses at the gene ends were 5 bases for V and 4 bases for J; bases not matched to a gene: 2. The CDR3 region has the DNA TGTGCCAGCAGTAGACTAGCTTACGAGCAGTACTTC. Protein: CASSRLAYEQYF.

V is TRBV10-3 and J is TRBJ2-7; D is uncertain. V was shortened by 3 bases and J by 2 bases, with 11 bases between the two germline ends. This CDR3 has 14 amino acids. In germline, CDR1 is ENHRY, CDR2 SYGVKD. The CDR3 protein is CAISDGRSTYEQYF. The CDR3 coding sequence is TGTGCCATCAGTGACGGCAGAAGCACCTACGAGCAGTACTTC.

This clonotype came up a few times. The gene calls are TRBV6-2 or TRBV6-3 and TRBJ2-7; D is uncertain. Trimming cost V 0 bases and J 4 bases, with 13 bases left between them. The CDR3 is made up of 15 amino acids. From germline, CDR1 is MNHEY and CDR2 SVGEGT. In DNA, the CDR3 is TGTGCCAGCAGTTACTCAGAGTTTTCGGATTACGAGCAGTACTTC. It codes for CASSYSEFSDYEQYF.

The chain is built from TRBV6-5 and TRBJ2-1; D is perhaps TRBD2 (6 bases). CDR1 is MNHEY, CDR2 SVGAGI, per germline. V lost 2 bases to trimming and J lost 8 bases, with 10 bases between them. The CDR3 has 13 amino acids. The CDR3 region is CASSYGGSYEQFF. The CDR3 nucleotides read TGTGCCAGCAGTTACGGAGGGTCCTATGAGCAGTTCTTC.

The CDR3 DNA reads TGCGCCAGCAGCTTGAATTCAGGGCGCACAGATACGCAGTATTTT. Amino acids: CASSLNSGRTDTQYF. The V and J genes are TRBV5-1 and TRBJ2-3, with a weak D call TRBD1 (5 bases). The V end was cut by 1 base, the J end by 1 base, with 10 bases between. The CDR3 length is 15 residues. CDR1 SGHRS and CDR2 YFSETQ come from the germline V gene.

The CDR3 nucleotides read TGTGCCAGCAGCTCTATATCCCAGATCTTAGAGACCCAGTACTTC. Translating it yields CASSSISQILETQYF. The gene calls are TRBV5-6 and TRBJ2-5, with D uncertain. Germline CDR1 and CDR2: SGHDT and YYEEEE. Trimming stripped 3 bases from V and 4 bases from J, with 16 bases between. The CDR3 is 15 residues long. Using reference TRBV5-6 and TRBJ2-5 for the parts outside the CDR3, the full variable domain is DAGVTQSPTHLIKTRGQQVTLRCSPKSGHDTVSWYQQALGQGPQFIFQYYEEEERQRGNFPDRFSGHQFPNYSSELNVNALLLGDSALYLCASSSISQILETQYFGPGTRLLVL.